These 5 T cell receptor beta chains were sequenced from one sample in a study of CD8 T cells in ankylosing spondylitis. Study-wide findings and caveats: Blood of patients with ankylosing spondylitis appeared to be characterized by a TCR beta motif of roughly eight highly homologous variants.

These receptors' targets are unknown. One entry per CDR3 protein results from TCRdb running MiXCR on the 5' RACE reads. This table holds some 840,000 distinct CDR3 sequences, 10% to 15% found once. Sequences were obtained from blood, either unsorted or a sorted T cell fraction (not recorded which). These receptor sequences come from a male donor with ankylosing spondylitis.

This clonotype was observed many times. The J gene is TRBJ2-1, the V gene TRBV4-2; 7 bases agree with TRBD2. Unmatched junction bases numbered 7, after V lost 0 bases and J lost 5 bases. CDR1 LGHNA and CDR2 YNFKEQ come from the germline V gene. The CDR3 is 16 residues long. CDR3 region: CASSQEGSGTDNEQFF. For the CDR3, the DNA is TGTGCCAGCAGCCAAGAAGGCAGCGGGACCGACAATGAGCAGTTCTTC.

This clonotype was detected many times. The CDR3 region has the DNA TGCGCCAGCAGCCAAGAAGTAGGTCTAGCGGGAGGATTTCGTGATGAGCAGTTCTTC. Amino acid sequence: CASSQEVGLAGGFRDEQFF. The V call is TRBV4-3, the J call TRBJ2-1, with 11 bases fitting TRBD2. The CDR3 covers 19 residues. Per germline, CDR1 LGHNA and CDR2 YSLEER. The J segment lost 8 bases and the V segment lost 0 bases, leaving 15 bases of the junction unmatched.

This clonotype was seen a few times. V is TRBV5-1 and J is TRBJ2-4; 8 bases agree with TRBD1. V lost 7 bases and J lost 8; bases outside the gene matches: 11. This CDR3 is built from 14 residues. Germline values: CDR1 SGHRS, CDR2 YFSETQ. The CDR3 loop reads CASEAGTGPDIQYF. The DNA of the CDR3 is TGCGCCAGCGAGGCGGGGACAGGACCGGACATTCAGTACTTC.

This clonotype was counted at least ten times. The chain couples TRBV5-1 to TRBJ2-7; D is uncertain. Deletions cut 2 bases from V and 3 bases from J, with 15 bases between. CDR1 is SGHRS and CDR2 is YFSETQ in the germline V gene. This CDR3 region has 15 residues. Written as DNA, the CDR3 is TGCGCCAGCAGCTTCTCCCCCACCAAAAACTACGAGCAGTACTTC. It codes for CASSFSPTKNYEQYF.

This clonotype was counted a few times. CDR3 nucleotide sequence: TGTGCCACCAGCAGTACGGGGAACCCAGATACGCAGTATTTT. The encoded protein is CATSSTGNPDTQYF. The chain is built from TRBV15 and TRBJ2-3; D is possibly TRBD2 (5 bases). The CDR3 is 14 amino acids. Germline lookup yields CDR1 LNHNV and CDR2 YYDKDF (reference sequence). Deletions cut 3 bases from V and 4 bases from J, with 11 bases between.